This T cell receptor (beta chain) appears in the sequencing data of a study of T-cell reconstitution after alpha-beta-depleted transplantation in children. Unique molecular identifiers were used to barcode this TCRbeta library. One entry per CDR3 protein results from TCRdb running MiXCR on the PCR reads. The sample contains around 960,000 distinct CDR3 sequences, about 31% of which appear only once. The CDR3 has 12 residues. The V gene lost 4 bases and the J gene lost 6 bases, with 9 bases spanning the gap. CDR1 is SGHRS, CDR2 YFSETQ, per germline. This clonotype was obtained from a boy under two years old who had a stem cell transplant for SCID, so the T cells may come from the graft donor. This chain joins TRBV5-1 and TRBJ2-3; no clear D gene. Material: PBMCs, mostly from graft donor cells, obtained 360 days after TCRalphabeta/CD19-depleted stem cell transplant. DNA of the CDR3: TGCGCCAGCAGCCCCAACGGGGATACGCAGTATTTT. Its translation is CASSPNGDTQYF. Drawing the rest from reference TRBV5-1 and TRBJ2-3, the complete variable domain is KAGVTQTPRYLIKTRGQQVTLSCSPISGHRSVSWYQQTPGQGLQFLFEYFSETQRNKGNFPGRFSGRQFSNSRSEMNVSTLELGDSALYLCASSPNGDTQYFGPGTRLTVL.